A selection of T cell receptor beta chains follows, all from one sample in a study of T cell responses to AZD1222 COVID-19 vaccine. The method was immunoSEQ multiplex PCR; TCRdb's version includes in-frame clones alone and lacks a portion of them. The table includes 150,000 to 200,000 clones, roughly 91% detected once. Sequencing was performed on peripheral blood, taken 28 days after the second dose of the MenACWY control vaccine. Receptors originate from an adult who received the MenACWY meningococcal vaccine as a control. The CDR3 runs from the conserved cysteine through the conserved F or W. D genes are given only for firm matches.

j_gene | d_gene | v_gene | CDR3nt | CDR3aa
TRBJ2-1 | TRBD2 | TRBV14 | TGTGCCAGCAGCGGGACTCGAGGTAGCGGGGTCTACAATGAGCAGTTCTTC | CASSGTRGSGVYNEQFF
TRBJ2-5 | TRBD1 | TRBV12-3/TRBV12-4 | TGTGCCAGCAGCCAGGGACAGTCCAGGACCCAGTACTTC | CASSQGQSRTQYF
TRBJ2-7 | . | TRBV30 | TGTGCCTGGGACCGGGGCAGGGCCCACGAGCAGTACTTC | CAWDRGRAHEQYF
TRBJ2-2 | . | TRBV3-1/TRBV3-2 | TGTGCCAGCAGCCAAGTCGCATACACCGGGGAGCTGTTTTTT | CASSQVAYTGELFF
TRBJ1-1 | TRBD1 | TRBV7-9 | TGTGCCAGCAGCCCACAGGGGGCTACGGCGAACACTGAAGCTTTCTTT | CASSPQGATANTEAFF
TRBJ2-3 | TRBD2 | TRBV5-1 | TGCGCCACGTCCCGGGGGGGCACAGATACGCAGTATTTT | CATSRGGTDTQYF
TRBJ2-1 | TRBD1 | TRBV7-9 | TGTGCCAGCAGCTGGACAGGGAGGACAATGGCCCAGTTCTTC | CASSWTGRTMAQFF
TRBJ1-2 | . | TRBV5-4 | TGTGCCAGCAGCTTAGAGCCAGGGGCTAACTATGGCTACACCTTC | CASSLEPGANYGYTF
TRBJ2-2 | . | TRBV7-9 | TGTGCCAGCACCACCGGAGGGAACACCGGGGAGCTGTTTTTT | CASTTGGNTGELFF
TRBJ2-5 | TRBD1 | TRBV7-2 | TGTGCCAGCAGCTGGCAGGGACAGGGGGAAGAGACCCAGTACTTC | CASSWQGQGEETQYF
TRBJ2-2 | . | TRBV6-5 | TGTGCCAGCAGTTCCCCCCCGGTGGGCGGGGAGCTGTTTTTT | CASSSPPVGGELFF
TRBJ2-1 | . | TRBV11-2 | TGTGCCAGCAGCCCTAGGGGGGCTGACAATGAGCAGTTCTTC | CASSPRGADNEQFF